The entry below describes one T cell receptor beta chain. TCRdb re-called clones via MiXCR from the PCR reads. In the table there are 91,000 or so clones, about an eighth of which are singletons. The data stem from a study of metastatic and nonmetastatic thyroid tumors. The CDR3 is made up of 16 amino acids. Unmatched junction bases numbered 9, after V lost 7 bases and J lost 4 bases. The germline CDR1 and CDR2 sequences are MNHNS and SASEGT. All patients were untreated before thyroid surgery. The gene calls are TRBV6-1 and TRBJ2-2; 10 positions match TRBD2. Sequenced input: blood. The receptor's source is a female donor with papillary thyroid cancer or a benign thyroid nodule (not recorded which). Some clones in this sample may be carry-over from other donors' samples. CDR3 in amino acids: CASTWTSGRGTGELFF. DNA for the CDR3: TGTGCCAGCACTTGGACTAGCGGTAGGGGCACCGGGGAGCTGTTTTTT.